These T cell receptor beta chains were read from a single sample in a study of blood T cell repertoires in COVID-19. TCRdb's copy holds only in-frame clones and misses some; the assay was immunoSEQ multiplex PCR. The sample includes roughly 59,000 clones, 76% of them seen just once. The source material was peripheral blood. The receptor source for this set is a woman between 50 and 59 years old with active or convalescent COVID-19. CDR3s include the opening cysteine and the closing phenylalanine or tryptophan. Fields, in order: J gene, clone size, D gene, V gene, CDR3 DNA, CDR3 protein. A D gene is named only where the DNA matches it firmly. Not every row has a clone size; where given, it reads once, few, many or a size class.

j_gene: TRBJ2-5
abundance: NA
d_gene: NA
v_gene: TRBV28
CDR3nt: TGTGCCAGCAGCCCGCTGAGTAAAAGTAGAGATAGAGAGACCCAGTACTTC
CDR3aa: CASSPLSKSRDRETQYF

j_gene: TRBJ2-2
abundance: NA
d_gene: NA
v_gene: TRBV7-2
CDR3nt: TGTGCCAGCAGCTTATATTACGGTGGCGGGGAGCTGTTTTTT
CDR3aa: CASSLYYGGGELFF

j_gene: TRBJ2-1
abundance: NA
d_gene: TRBD1
v_gene: TRBV30
CDR3nt: TGTGCCTGGAGTGGAGGGACAGGGTCCTACAATGAGCAGTTCTTC
CDR3aa: CAWSGGTGSYNEQFF

j_gene: TRBJ2-2
abundance: NA
d_gene: NA
v_gene: TRBV9
CDR3nt: TGTGCCAGCAGCGTACGGGTTCCCGGGGAGCTGTTTTTT
CDR3aa: CASSVRVPGELFF

j_gene: TRBJ2-3
abundance: NA
d_gene: TRBD2
v_gene: TRBV6-5
CDR3nt: TGTGCCAGCAGTTTTAGCGGGGATACGCAGTATTTT
CDR3aa: CASSFSGDTQYF

j_gene: TRBJ2-5
abundance: NA
d_gene: TRBD2
v_gene: TRBV7-2
CDR3nt: TGTGCCAGCAGCTTATTAGCGGGAGTAGGTCAAGAGACCCAGTACTTC
CDR3aa: CASSLLAGVGQETQYF

j_gene: TRBJ1-5
abundance: once
d_gene: TRBD1
v_gene: TRBV30
CDR3nt: TGTGCCTGGGATCAAACAGGGGGCAATCAGCCCCAGCATTTT
CDR3aa: CAWDQTGGNQPQHF

j_gene: TRBJ2-7
abundance: NA
d_gene: TRBD1
v_gene: TRBV7-2
CDR3nt: TGTGCCAGCAGCTTAGGGGACAGGTTGTACTACGAGCAGTACTTC
CDR3aa: CASSLGDRLYYEQYF

j_gene: TRBJ2-5
abundance: NA
d_gene: NA
v_gene: TRBV6-5
CDR3nt: TGTGCCAGCAGTCCCAAGGACTACCCTGCCGAGACCCAGTACTTC
CDR3aa: CASSPKDYPAETQYF

j_gene: TRBJ2-7
abundance: NA
d_gene: NA
v_gene: TRBV24-1
CDR3nt: TGTGCCACCAGTTCAGGGGAATCGAGAGAGCAGTACTTC
CDR3aa: CATSSGESREQYF

j_gene: TRBJ1-1
abundance: NA
d_gene: NA
v_gene: TRBV3-1/TRBV3-2
CDR3nt: TGTGCCAGCAGCCAAGATCGAGAGGCAGAAGCTTTCTTT
CDR3aa: CASSQDREAEAFF

j_gene: TRBJ1-1
abundance: NA
d_gene: TRBD1
v_gene: TRBV2
CDR3nt: TGTGCCAGCAGTGGGGACAGGGCGAGGGGAGCTTTCTTT
CDR3aa: CASSGDRARGAFF

j_gene: TRBJ2-2
abundance: NA
d_gene: NA
v_gene: TRBV7-3
CDR3nt: TGTGCCAGCAGCGCGACAGCCGCGAACACCGGGGAGCTGTTTTTT
CDR3aa: CASSATAANTGELFF

j_gene: TRBJ1-2
abundance: few
d_gene: NA
v_gene: TRBV7-9
CDR3nt: TGTGCCAGCAGCTTAACCTCCGGGTGGGATGGCTACACCTTC
CDR3aa: CASSLTSGWDGYTF

j_gene: TRBJ2-7
abundance: NA
d_gene: NA
v_gene: TRBV7-9
CDR3nt: TGTGCCAGCAGCTTAGACAGAAACTACGAGCAGTACTTC
CDR3aa: CASSLDRNYEQYF

j_gene: TRBJ1-1
abundance: NA
d_gene: NA
v_gene: TRBV3-1/TRBV3-2
CDR3nt: TGTGCCAGCAGACACGGACAGTTGAACACTGAAGCTTTCTTT
CDR3aa: CASRHGQLNTEAFF

j_gene: TRBJ2-5
abundance: NA
d_gene: TRBD1
v_gene: TRBV29-1
CDR3nt: TGCAGCGTTTTGGGGACAGGGAAAAGAGAGACCCAGTACTTC
CDR3aa: CSVLGTGKRETQYF

j_gene: TRBJ2-5
abundance: NA
d_gene: TRBD1
v_gene: TRBV2
CDR3nt: TGTGCCAGCAGGACGGACAGGGGAGTTTTTGAGACCCAGTACTTC
CDR3aa: CASRTDRGVFETQYF

j_gene: TRBJ2-7
abundance: NA
d_gene: NA
v_gene: TRBV7-2
CDR3nt: TGTGCCAGCAGCCAAGGAGGGGGCACAGGGTACGAGCAGTACTTC
CDR3aa: CASSQGGGTGYEQYF

j_gene: TRBJ2-7
abundance: NA
d_gene: NA
v_gene: TRBV5-5
CDR3nt: TGTGCCAGCAGCTTAAGAGCGGAACTCTACGAGCAGTACTTC
CDR3aa: CASSLRAELYEQYF

j_gene: TRBJ2-5
abundance: once
d_gene: TRBD2
v_gene: TRBV24-1
CDR3nt: TGTGCCACGCAGTCCGGGACTAGCGGAGAGACCCAGTACTTC
CDR3aa: CATQSGTSGETQYF

j_gene: TRBJ1-6
abundance: NA
d_gene: TRBD1
v_gene: TRBV30
CDR3nt: TGTGCCTGGAGCAGGGGGCAAAGGGCACCCCTCCACTTT
CDR3aa: CAWSRGQRAPLHF

j_gene: TRBJ1-1
abundance: NA
d_gene: NA
v_gene: TRBV19
CDR3nt: TGTGCCAGTTGCCCCCCGTCGGGCACTGAAGCTTTCTTT
CDR3aa: CASCPPSGTEAFF

j_gene: TRBJ2-2
abundance: NA
d_gene: TRBD1
v_gene: TRBV6-5
CDR3nt: TGTGCCAGCAGCAGGGGGAAGACCGGGGAGCTGTTTTTT
CDR3aa: CASSRGKTGELFF

j_gene: TRBJ1-2
abundance: NA
d_gene: NA
v_gene: TRBV27
CDR3nt: TGTGCCAGCAGTTTCGGTGGGCGCGCTGATGGCTACACCTTC
CDR3aa: CASSFGGRADGYTF

j_gene: TRBJ1-5
abundance: NA
d_gene: NA
v_gene: TRBV30
CDR3nt: TGTGCCTGGAGTTTTGACAGTACCCAGCATTTT
CDR3aa: CAWSFDSTQHF

j_gene: TRBJ1-1
abundance: NA
d_gene: NA
v_gene: TRBV7-2
CDR3nt: TGTGCCAGCAGCTTACGCACGGACACTGAAGCTTTCTTT
CDR3aa: CASSLRTDTEAFF

j_gene: TRBJ2-4
abundance: NA
d_gene: TRBD1
v_gene: TRBV4-1
CDR3nt: TGCGCCAGCAGCCAAGAAAGGGGGGACAGGGGGCTACTAGCCAAAAACATTCAGTACTTC
CDR3aa: CASSQERGDRGLLAKNIQYF

j_gene: TRBJ2-1
abundance: NA
d_gene: NA
v_gene: TRBV7-3
CDR3nt: TGTGCCAGCAGCTCCCAGTGGGGCAGTGAGCAGTTCTTC
CDR3aa: CASSSQWGSEQFF

j_gene: TRBJ2-3
abundance: once
d_gene: TRBD2
v_gene: TRBV9
CDR3nt: TGTGCCAGCAGCGAGGGGACTAGCGGGGGCTGGGGAGATACGCAGTATTTT
CDR3aa: CASSEGTSGGWGDTQYF

j_gene: TRBJ2-2
abundance: NA
d_gene: TRBD2
v_gene: TRBV3-1/TRBV3-2
CDR3nt: TGTGCCAGCAGCCCCCAGCGGGGTAGGAACACCGGGGAGCTGTTTTTT
CDR3aa: CASSPQRGRNTGELFF

j_gene: TRBJ2-1
abundance: NA
d_gene: NA
v_gene: TRBV5-4
CDR3nt: TGTGCCAGCAGCTTGCGAAGCTTAGCGGACAATGAGCAGTTCTTC
CDR3aa: CASSLRSLADNEQFF

j_gene: TRBJ2-1
abundance: NA
d_gene: TRBD1
v_gene: TRBV7-9
CDR3nt: TGTGCCAGCAGCCCACCGACAGGGAAGGTTGGTGAGCAGTTCTTC
CDR3aa: CASSPPTGKVGEQFF

j_gene: TRBJ1-5
abundance: few
d_gene: TRBD1
v_gene: TRBV10-3
CDR3nt: TGTGCCATCAGCTACGTGGACAGGGGCGATAGCAATCAGCCCCAGCATTTT
CDR3aa: CAISYVDRGDSNQPQHF

j_gene: TRBJ2-7
abundance: NA
d_gene: NA
v_gene: TRBV5-1
CDR3nt: TGCGCCAGCAGCTCACCAGGAGGCGAGCAGTACTTC
CDR3aa: CASSSPGGEQYF

j_gene: TRBJ2-1
abundance: NA
d_gene: NA
v_gene: TRBV19
CDR3nt: TGTGCCAGTAGTAGAGGTGGAAGCGGTGAGCAGTTCTTC
CDR3aa: CASSRGGSGEQFF

j_gene: TRBJ2-3
abundance: once
d_gene: TRBD2
v_gene: TRBV6-2/TRBV6-3
CDR3nt: TGTGCCAGCAGTTATTCGACTAGCGGGATGATCACAGATACGCAGTATTTT
CDR3aa: CASSYSTSGMITDTQYF

j_gene: TRBJ2-5
abundance: NA
d_gene: TRBD2
v_gene: TRBV5-8
CDR3nt: TGTGCCAGCAGCCCGGGACTAGCGGGAATCCAAGAGACCCAGTACTTC
CDR3aa: CASSPGLAGIQETQYF

j_gene: TRBJ1-2
abundance: NA
d_gene: NA
v_gene: TRBV4-1
CDR3nt: TGCGCCAGCAGCCAAGATAGGGAGTCTAACTATGGCTACACCTTC
CDR3aa: CASSQDRESNYGYTF

j_gene: TRBJ2-3
abundance: once
d_gene: TRBD2
v_gene: TRBV7-2
CDR3nt: TGTGCCAGCAGCCCGGGGGGCGGGAGGCGTGATACGCAGTATTTT
CDR3aa: CASSPGGGRRDTQYF

j_gene: TRBJ2-7
abundance: once
d_gene: NA
v_gene: TRBV21-1
CDR3nt: TGTGCCAGCACCCAGGCGCTCATAAAGGGGGACACGACATACGAGCAGTACTTC
CDR3aa: CASTQALIKGDTTYEQYF

j_gene: TRBJ2-3
abundance: NA
d_gene: NA
v_gene: TRBV27
CDR3nt: TGTGCCACCGACAGTCGGTCTCAGCCAGAATGTTACACAGATACGCAGTATTTT
CDR3aa: CATDSRSQPECYTDTQYF

j_gene: TRBJ2-3
abundance: NA
d_gene: TRBD2
v_gene: TRBV24-1
CDR3nt: TGTGCCACCAGCGCACCCAGCGGGAGAAGCACAGATACGCAGTATTTT
CDR3aa: CATSAPSGRSTDTQYF

j_gene: TRBJ2-5
abundance: NA
d_gene: TRBD1
v_gene: TRBV11-3
CDR3nt: TGTGCCAGCAGCCGGGACAGGGAGGAGACCCAGTACTTC
CDR3aa: CASSRDREETQYF

j_gene: TRBJ2-1
abundance: NA
d_gene: TRBD1
v_gene: TRBV5-5
CDR3nt: TGTGCCAGCAGCTTGGCGAGTGGGGACAGCTCCAACCGACCGCAGTTCTTC
CDR3aa: CASSLASGDSSNRPQFF

j_gene: TRBJ2-1
abundance: NA
d_gene: TRBD1
v_gene: TRBV6-5
CDR3nt: TGTGCCAGTATTGCGTTGACAGGGCATGGAGGAGAGCAGTTCTTC
CDR3aa: CASIALTGHGGEQFF

j_gene: TRBJ2-5
abundance: NA
d_gene: NA
v_gene: TRBV5-4
CDR3nt: TGTGCCAGCAGCTTGATATTCCGCGGAGAGACCCAGTACTTC
CDR3aa: CASSLIFRGETQYF

j_gene: TRBJ2-1
abundance: NA
d_gene: NA
v_gene: TRBV9
CDR3nt: TGTGCCAGCAGCGCAGGGGTGAATGAGCAGTTCTTC
CDR3aa: CASSAGVNEQFF

j_gene: TRBJ2-3
abundance: NA
d_gene: NA
v_gene: TRBV5-1
CDR3nt: TGCGCCAGCAGCTTAGTTACTAGCCTAGATACGCAGTATTTT
CDR3aa: CASSLVTSLDTQYF

j_gene: TRBJ1-6
abundance: NA
d_gene: NA
v_gene: TRBV6-5
CDR3nt: TGTGCCATCTCTAGGAGTTATAATTCACCCCTCCACTTT
CDR3aa: CAISRSYNSPLHF

j_gene: TRBJ2-5
abundance: NA
d_gene: TRBD2
v_gene: TRBV4-3
CDR3nt: TGCGCCAGCAGCCAAGAGGGCGGGAGAAGCAGGGCCCAGTACTTC
CDR3aa: CASSQEGGRSRAQYF

j_gene: TRBJ1-2
abundance: few
d_gene: NA
v_gene: TRBV5-1
CDR3nt: TGCGCCAGCAGCTTAACCCCTCGCGGGAGGGGGTGGGTTGGCTACACCTTC
CDR3aa: CASSLTPRGRGWVGYTF

j_gene: TRBJ2-1
abundance: NA
d_gene: NA
v_gene: TRBV19
CDR3nt: TGTGCCAGTAGTACCCGGTACAATGAGCAGTTCTTC
CDR3aa: CASSTRYNEQFF

j_gene: TRBJ1-5
abundance: NA
d_gene: NA
v_gene: TRBV12-3/TRBV12-4
CDR3nt: TGTGCCAGCAGCGACCAGGTCAATCAGCCCCAGCATTTT
CDR3aa: CASSDQVNQPQHF

j_gene: TRBJ2-7
abundance: NA
d_gene: TRBD1
v_gene: TRBV7-2
CDR3nt: TGTGCCAGCAGCTTAGTCGTGCAGGGGGCCTACGAGCAGTACTTC
CDR3aa: CASSLVVQGAYEQYF

j_gene: TRBJ2-4
abundance: NA
d_gene: NA
v_gene: TRBV6-5
CDR3nt: TGTGCCAGCAACGTACAGGGCCAGCGAAACATTCAGTACTTC
CDR3aa: CASNVQGQRNIQYF

j_gene: TRBJ1-1
abundance: NA
d_gene: NA
v_gene: TRBV25-1
CDR3nt: TGTGCCAGCAGTGTAAGGACTGATACTGAAGCTTTCTTT
CDR3aa: CASSVRTDTEAFF

j_gene: TRBJ2-7
abundance: NA
d_gene: TRBD1
v_gene: TRBV10-1
CDR3nt: TGCGCCAGCAGTGGCTCGGTCCGGGACAGGGATTCCTACGAGCAGTACTTC
CDR3aa: CASSGSVRDRDSYEQYF

j_gene: TRBJ2-3
abundance: NA
d_gene: NA
v_gene: TRBV11-3
CDR3nt: TGTGCCAGCAGCTTTCACACAGATACGCAGTATTTT
CDR3aa: CASSFHTDTQYF